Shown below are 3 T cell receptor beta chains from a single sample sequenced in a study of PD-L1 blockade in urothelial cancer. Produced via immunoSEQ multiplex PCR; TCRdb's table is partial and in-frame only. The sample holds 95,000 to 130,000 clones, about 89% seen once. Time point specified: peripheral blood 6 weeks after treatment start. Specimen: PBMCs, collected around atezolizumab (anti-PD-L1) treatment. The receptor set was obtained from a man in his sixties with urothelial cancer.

Here the CDR3 reads CASSRTGDSTGELFF. CDR3 bases: TGTGCCAGCAGCCGTACAGGGGATTCCACCGGGGAGCTGTTTTTT. The gene calls are TRBV7-3 and TRBJ2-2, with 7 bases aligning to TRBD1. From germline, CDR1 is SGHTA and CDR2 FQGTGA. There are 15 residues in the CDR3. Unmatched junction bases numbered 7, after V lost 5 bases and J lost 4 bases. The full variable domain, rest sourced from reference TRBV7-3 and TRBJ2-2, is GAGVSQTPSNKVTEKGKYVELRCDPISGHTALYWYRQSLGQGPEFLIYFQGTGAADDSGLPNDRFFAVRPEGSVSTLKIQRTERGDSAVYLCASSRTGDSTGELFFGEGSRLTVL.

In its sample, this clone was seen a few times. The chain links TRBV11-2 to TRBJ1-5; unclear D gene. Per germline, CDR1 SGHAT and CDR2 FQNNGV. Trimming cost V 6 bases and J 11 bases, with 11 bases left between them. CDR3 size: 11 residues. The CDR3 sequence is CASRPIGAQHF. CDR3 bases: TGTGCCAGCAGACCTATAGGAGCCCAGCATTTT.

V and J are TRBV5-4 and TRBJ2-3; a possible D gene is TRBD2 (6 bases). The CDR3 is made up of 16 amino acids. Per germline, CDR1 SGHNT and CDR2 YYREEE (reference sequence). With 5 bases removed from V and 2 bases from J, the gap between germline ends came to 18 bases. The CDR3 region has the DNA TGTGCCAGCAGTCGCAGCCGGGACTCTACCACAGATACGCAGTATTTT. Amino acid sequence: CASSRSRDSTTDTQYF.